This T cell receptor beta chain was captured by sequencing in a study of blood T cell repertoires in COVID-19. Germline V lookup: CDR1 SQVTM, CDR2 ANQGSEA. The CDR3 covers 11 residues. V was shortened by 4 bases and J by 8 bases, with 9 bases between the two germline ends. Assay: immunoSEQ multiplex PCR; the TCRdb copy retains only in-frame clones and omits some. The sample lists some 75,000 clones, approximately 90% seen once, with roughly 2.7% in the top ten. This clone was recorded only once. The sequencing input was peripheral blood. The clonotype originates from a man between 70 and 80 years old with active or convalescent COVID-19. This chain connects TRBV29-1 to TRBJ2-1; D remains ambiguous. CDR3 coding DNA: TGCAGCGTTGTCCGGGTCGATGAGCAGTTCTTC. Translating it yields CSVVRVDEQFF.